The 10 T cell receptor beta chains below come from one sample, sequenced in a study of Graves' ophthalmopathy and Graves' hyperthyroidism. Amplifying from RNA transcripts, the study obtained TCR beta CDR3 regions. Second-round multiplex PCR came after a first-round RT-PCR that employed HTBI primers. TCRdb analysed the multiplex PCR reads with MiXCR anew, one entry per CDR3 protein. In the table there are some 15,000 distinct CDR3 sequences, 50% of which are singletons. Sequencing was carried out using peripheral blood. These receptors were obtained from a woman in her twenties or thirties with Graves' ophthalmopathy.

This clonotype was seen repeatedly, ten times or more. The chain employs TRBV2 and TRBJ2-5; D uncertain. The CDR3 extends over 11 amino acids. CDR1 is SNHLY and CDR2 is FYNNEI in the germline V gene. V was shortened by 7 bases and J by 3 bases, with 6 bases between the two germline ends. In DNA, the CDR3 is TGTGCCAGCAACTCTGAAGAGACCCAGTACTTC. It translates to CASNSEETQYF.

As to this clonotype: This is likely a read error, given that the CDR3 carries no conserved phenylalanine or tryptophan at its end. The chain recombines TRBV7-9 with TRBJ2-1; D not resolved. The CDR3 has 14 amino acids. The V end was cut by 5 bases, the J end by 5 bases, with 13 bases between. CDR1 and CDR2 (germline): SEHNR, FQNEAQ (reference sequence). The CDR3 nucleotides are TGTGCCAGCAGCCCTACCGGGCCAAACAATGAGCAGTTCTCC. It translates to CASSPTGPNNEQFS.

This clonotype was found a few times. The chain links TRBV2 to TRBJ2-7, with 13 bases lining up with TRBD2. The CDR3 runs 18 residues. V shed 4 bases, J shed 5 bases, and the junction held 14 bases outside the gene matches. CDR1 and CDR2 from the germline V gene are SNHLY and FYNNEI. The CDR3 region is CASSVGLAGAESFHEQYF. The CDR3 bases are TGTGCCAGCAGTGTCGGACTAGCGGGAGCAGAATCATTCCACGAGCAGTACTTC.

In this sample, this clonotype turned up many times. The chain combines TRBV29-1 with TRBJ2-3, with 10 bases lining up with TRBD2. The CDR3 spans 13 residues. J was trimmed by 3 bases and V by 6 bases; bases with no gene match: 3. Germline V gives CDR1 SQVTM, CDR2 ANQGSEA. The CDR3 region is CSVSSGRTDTQYF. CDR3 nucleotide sequence: TGCAGCGTATCTAGCGGGAGAACAGATACGCAGTATTTT.

This clonotype came up many times. The chain is built from TRBV6-1 and TRBJ2-1; D not resolved. Trimming left V 2 bases short and J 1 base short, with 6 bases between. Germline loops: CDR1 MNHNS, CDR2 SASEGT. The CDR3 contains 14 residues. The CDR3 sequence: CASSEPQSYNEQFF. The CDR3 DNA is TGTGCCAGCAGTGAACCCCAGTCCTACAATGAGCAGTTCTTC.

V gene TRBV29-1 combines with J gene TRBJ2-7, with D maybe TRBD1 (5 bases). The CDR3 spans 12 residues. The germline gives CDR1 SQVTM, CDR2 ANQGSEA. The germline V and J ends were trimmed by 7 bases and 5 bases, with 15 bases remaining between them. The CDR3 reads CSAEGELHEQYF. The DNA for the CDR3 is TGCAGCGCCGAAGGGGAATTGCACGAGCAGTACTTC.

This clonotype was detected ten times or more. V and J are TRBV7-2 and TRBJ2-7; 7 bases match TRBD2. V trimming: 7 bases; J trimming: 6 bases; junction bases outside the gene matches: 9. The CDR3 is 13 residues long. Germline-derived CDR1 and CDR2 are SGHTA and FQGNSA. The CDR3 bases are TGTGCCAGCAAAGAGACTAGCAATTCCGAGCAGTACTTC. Its translation is CASKETSNSEQYF.

This chain joins TRBV9 and TRBJ2-3, with D hard to call. CDR1 is SGDLS, CDR2 YYNGEE, per germline. The CDR3 is 13 residues long. V was clipped by 0 bases and J by 4 bases, with 6 bases between them. CDR3 residues: CASSVVVSDTQYF. The CDR3 DNA sequence: TGTGCCAGCAGCGTAGTTGTTTCAGATACGCAGTATTTT.

The V and J genes are TRBV7-6 and TRBJ2-7; D is undetermined. The CDR3 loop spans 14 amino acids. Germline V lookup: CDR1 SGHVS, CDR2 FNYEAQ. The V gene lost 5 bases and the J gene lost 0 bases, with 11 bases spanning the gap. Here the CDR3 DNA reads TGTGCCAGCAGCAGATTGGCCAACTCCTACGAGCAGTACTTC. It encodes CASSRLANSYEQYF.

The chain carries TRBV7-2 and TRBJ2-1; 8 bases align to TRBD2. Germline CDR1 is SGHTA and CDR2 is FQGNSA. CDR3 length equals 13 residues. Germline trimming cut 2 bases from V and 9 bases from J; bases unmatched to any gene: 3. In DNA, the CDR3 is TGTGCCAGCAGCTTACTAGCGGGTTCTGAGCAGTTCTTC. The encoded protein is CASSLLAGSEQFF. Supplemented by reference TRBV7-2 and TRBJ2-1, the full variable domain reads GAGVSQSPSNKVTEKGKDVELRCDPISGHTALYWYRQSLGQGLEFLIYFQGNSAPDKSGLPSDRFSAERTGGSVSTLTIQRTQQEDSAVYLCASSLLAGSEQFFGPGTRLTVL.